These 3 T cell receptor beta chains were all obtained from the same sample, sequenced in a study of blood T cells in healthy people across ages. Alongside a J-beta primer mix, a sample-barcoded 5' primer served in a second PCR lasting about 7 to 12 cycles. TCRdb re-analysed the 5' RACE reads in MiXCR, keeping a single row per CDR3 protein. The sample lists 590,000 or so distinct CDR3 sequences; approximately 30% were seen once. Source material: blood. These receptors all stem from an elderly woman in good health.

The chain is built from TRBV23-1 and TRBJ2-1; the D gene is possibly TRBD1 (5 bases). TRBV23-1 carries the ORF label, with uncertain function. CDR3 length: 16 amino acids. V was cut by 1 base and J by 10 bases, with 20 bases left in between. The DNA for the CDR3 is TGCGCCAGCAGTCAATATACACAGGATACACTTTACGAGCAGTTCTTC. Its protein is CASSQYTQDTLYEQFF.

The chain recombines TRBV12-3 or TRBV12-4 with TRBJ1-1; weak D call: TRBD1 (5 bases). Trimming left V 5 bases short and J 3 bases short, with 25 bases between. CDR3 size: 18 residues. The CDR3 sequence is CASSLRGWGASRDTEAFF. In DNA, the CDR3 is TGTGCCAGCAGTCTCCGCGGCTGGGGCGCGTCGAGAGACACTGAAGCTTTCTTT.

Here the CDR3 DNA reads TGCGCCAGCAGGACAGGGGTTAACAATGAGCAGTTCTTC. Translating gives CASRTGVNNEQFF. V usage is TRBV10-2 and J usage is TRBJ2-1; 8 nucleotides line up with TRBD1. CDR1 and CDR2 from the germline V gene are WSHSY and SAAADI. Germline trimming cut 6 bases from V and 5 bases from J; bases unmatched to any gene: 3. The CDR3 extends over 13 amino acids.